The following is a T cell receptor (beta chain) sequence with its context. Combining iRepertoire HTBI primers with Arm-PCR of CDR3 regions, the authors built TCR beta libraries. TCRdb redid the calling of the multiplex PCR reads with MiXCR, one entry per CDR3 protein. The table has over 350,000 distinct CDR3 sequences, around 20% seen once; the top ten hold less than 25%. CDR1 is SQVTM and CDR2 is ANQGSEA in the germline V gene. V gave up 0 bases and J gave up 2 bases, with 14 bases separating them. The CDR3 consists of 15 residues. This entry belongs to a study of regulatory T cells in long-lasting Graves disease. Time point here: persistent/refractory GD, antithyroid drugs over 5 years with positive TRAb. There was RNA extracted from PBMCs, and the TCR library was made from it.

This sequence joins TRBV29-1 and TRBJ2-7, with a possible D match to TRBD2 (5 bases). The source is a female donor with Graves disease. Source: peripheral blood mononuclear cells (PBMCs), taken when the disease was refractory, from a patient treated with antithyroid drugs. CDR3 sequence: CSVEDVNGIPYEQYF. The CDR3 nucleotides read TGCAGCGTTGAAGACGTAAACGGGATACCCTACGAGCAGTACTTC.